This T cell receptor beta chain was obtained from a study of cytomegalovirus exposure and HLA in healthy donors. Vbeta (60) and Jbeta (13) primers were used in the PCR. Only in-frame clones appear in the TCRdb table, and some are missing; sequencing was by immunoSEQ multiplex PCR. The table shows roughly 160,000 clones, with 70% to 85% occurring only once. With regard to this clone: The antigen remains undetermined.

CDR3 length equals 16 residues. Study outcomes and limitations: Excluded were some V segments that proved indistinguishable, including TRBV6-2 and TRBV6-3.

The chain joins TRBV21-1 to TRBJ1-4. TRBV21-1 is a recognized pseudogene. This receptor was identified in a man in his forties or fifties in good health and CMV-seronegative. Material: PBMCs. CDR3 region: CASSKVTRKGNEKLFF. Written as DNA, the CDR3 is TGTGCCAGCAGCAAAGTGACGAGGAAAGGAAATGAAAAACTGTTTTTT.